These T cell receptor beta chains were read from a single sample in a study of regulatory T cells in long-lasting Graves disease. Each CDR3 protein is one row after TCRdb ran MiXCR on the multiplex PCR reads. The sample includes more than 450,000 distinct CDR3 sequences, 9.5% to 15% of them seen just once. The same sample was also studied in work on T cells in Graves' hyperthyroidism and ophthalmopathy.

This material consisted of peripheral blood mononuclear cells (PBMCs), taken at new diagnosis, from a patient treated with antithyroid drugs. Receptors were obtained from a woman aged 25 to 39 with Graves disease. Both conserved end residues are part of each CDR3. The D gene is left open where the match is weak. Clone size, where shown, is once, few, many, or a class for clones that have expanded.

size	D	V	J	DNA	CDR3
many	.	TRBV19	TRBJ2-2	TGTGCCAGTAGTATAGGACTTTCCGGGGAGCTGTTTTTT	CASSIGLSGELFF
many	TRBD1	TRBV7-9	TRBJ2-1	TGTGCCAGCAGCTTAGGGGACAGCCTATACAATGAGCAGTTCTTC	CASSLGDSLYNEQFF
many	TRBD1	TRBV2	TRBJ1-2	TGTGCCAGCAGTGTGACGCCAGGGGGGGTTCTGGGTTACACCTTC	CASSVTPGGVLGYTF
many	.	TRBV28	TRBJ2-3	TGTGCCAGCAGCCCCGGGCAGTCAGATACGCAGTATTTT	CASSPGQSDTQYF
.	.	TRBV10-3	TRBJ1-2	TGTGCCATCAGTGAAGAACCGGCAGCTTATGGCTACACCTTC	CAISEEPAAYGYTF
few	TRBD2	TRBV5-1	TRBJ2-7	TGCGCCAGCAGCTTCACTAGCGCGAGCTCCTACGAGCAGTACTTC	CASSFTSASSYEQYF
few	.	TRBV12-3/TRBV12-4	TRBJ2-5	TGTGCCAACAGTTTGGGGCAGAACCAAGAGACCCAGTACTTC	CANSLGQNQETQYF
few	.	TRBV6-7	TRBJ1-1	TGTGCCAGCAGTTACTCGCGGGACACACAGATGGACACTGAAGCTTTCTTT	CASSYSRDTQMDTEAFF
few	.	TRBV29-1	TRBJ2-5	TGCAGCGTGATACAAGAGACCCAGTACTTC	CSVIQETQYF
many	.	TRBV20-1	TRBJ2-1	TGCAGTGCTAGACTTATCCACATCTCCGGGGATGAGCAGTTCTTC	CSARLIHISGDEQFF
once	.	TRBV11-2	TRBJ2-3	TGTGTCAGCAGAGAGCTAGCGACGGATACGCAGTATTTT	CVSRELATDTQYF
many	.	TRBV29-1	TRBJ2-7	TGCAGCGGGGTGGGGGCCTGGGAGCAGTACTTC	CSGVGAWEQYF
many	TRBD1	TRBV3-1	TRBJ1-2	TGTGCCAGCAGATCACAGGGGAACTATGGCTACACCTTC	CASRSQGNYGYTF
few	TRBD2	TRBV5-1	TRBJ2-1	TGCGCCAGCAGCTTTCAGTTGGGACTAGGGAATGAGCAGTTCTTC	CASSFQLGLGNEQFF
many	.	TRBV29-1	TRBJ2-1	TGCAGCGGGGGTCGTGGAAATGAGCAGTTCTTC	CSGGRGNEQFF
many	TRBD1	TRBV6-1	TRBJ1-1	TGTGCCAGCAATTCAGGGGGCGGGTACACTGAAGCTTTCTTT	CASNSGGGYTEAFF
many	.	TRBV27	TRBJ2-1	TGTGCCAGCAGTTTACGAGGGGATAGCGATGAGCAGTTCTTC	CASSLRGDSDEQFF
many	TRBD1	TRBV20-1	TRBJ1-5	TGCAGTGCCGTTGACAGGGAAAAGGGCAATCAGCCCCAGCATTTT	CSAVDREKGNQPQHF
.	.	TRBV5-6	TRBJ2-7	TGTGCCAGCAGCCAAGCCACAGGGCCCGGCGACGAGCAGTACTTC	CASSQATGPGDEQYF
many	TRBD2	TRBV3-1	TRBJ2-1	TGTGCCAGCAGCCCCCCCTCTCCGATAGCGGGTACCTACAATGAGCAGTTCTTC	CASSPPSPIAGTYNEQFF
few	TRBD2	TRBV7-9	TRBJ2-3	TGTGCCAGCAGCTCCAAGCTAGCGGGAGCGGCAGATACGCAGTATTTT	CASSSKLAGAADTQYF
many	.	TRBV20-1	TRBJ2-5	TGCAGTGCCGAACTAGCTGATGAGACCCAGTACTTC	CSAELADETQYF
many	.	TRBV20-1	TRBJ1-1	TGCAGTGCTAGAGACAGGGTGAACACTGAAGCTTTCTTT	CSARDRVNTEAFF
many	TRBD1	TRBV28	TRBJ2-3	TGTGCCAGCAGTGGCGGGACAGGGACGCAGTATTTT	CASSGGTGTQYF
.	.	TRBV5-1	TRBJ2-2	TGCGCCAGCAGCTTGGCTACAACGGCCGGGGAGCTGTTTTTT	CASSLATTAGELFF
.	.	TRBV6-2/TRBV6-3	TRBJ1-1	TGTGCCAGCCGAGGGCAGGCTGAAGCTTTCTTT	CASRGQAEAFF
many	.	TRBV18	TRBJ2-7	TGTGCCAGCTCACCACCCCCAGCGGCGGGCGAGCAGTACTTC	CASSPPPAAGEQYF
many	.	TRBV28	TRBJ1-4	TGTGCCAGCAGTTTAACCGGGGGTATAAAACTGTTTTTT	CASSLTGGIKLFF
many	.	TRBV29-1	TRBJ2-3	TGCAGCGTCGGGGAGCCCTCCACAGATACGCAGTATTTT	CSVGEPSTDTQYF
many	.	TRBV11-2	TRBJ2-1	TGTGCCAGCAGCCCCGGGTCCAATGGAGCGAATGAGCAGTTCTTC	CASSPGSNGANEQFF
many	.	TRBV7-9	TRBJ2-1	TGTGCCAGCAGCTACACCGGGAATGAGCAGTTCTTC	CASSYTGNEQFF
.	.	TRBV25-1	TRBJ1-4	TGTGCCAGCAGTAGGAGTTTTAATGAAAAACTGTTTTTT	CASSRSFNEKLFF
many	.	TRBV2	TRBJ1-1	TGTGCCAGCGAACCCCTCGGGGCAGGTCCAAGGAACACTGAAGCTTTCTTT	CASEPLGAGPRNTEAFF
many	.	TRBV19	TRBJ1-2	TGTGCCAGTAATTATTTTTCCGGGGAGTATGGCTACACCTTC	CASNYFSGEYGYTF
few	.	TRBV27	TRBJ2-7	TGTGCCAGCATAGATGGCACCTCCTACGAGCAGTACTTC	CASIDGTSYEQYF
few	.	TRBV5-5	TRBJ1-2	TGTGCCAGCAGCTGGCCTCCCGGGACCTATGGCTACACCTTC	CASSWPPGTYGYTF
many	TRBD1	TRBV6-5	TRBJ2-6	TGTGCCAGCAGTTACTCGACGATGGACAGGGGGCGGTCTGGGGCCAACGTCCTGACTTTC	CASSYSTMDRGRSGANVLTF
.	TRBD1	TRBV6-4	TRBJ1-5	TGTGCCAGCGCCAGGGTTGGGCGCGGGACAGGGAGCAATCAGCCCCAGCATTTT	CASARVGRGTGSNQPQHF
few	.	TRBV19	TRBJ1-2	TGTGCCAGTAGAAGTACGGGGTTGACCCCGCAGAATTATGGCTACACCTTC	CASRSTGLTPQNYGYTF
many	TRBD1	TRBV5-1	TRBJ2-7	TGCGCCAGCAGCTTGGAAGGACAGGGCTACGAGCAGTACTTC	CASSLEGQGYEQYF
.	.	TRBV19	TRBJ2-2	TGTGCCAGTAGTCCTCAGGCGGGAACCGGGGAGCTGTTTTTT	CASSPQAGTGELFF
.	TRBD1	TRBV9	TRBJ2-3	TGTGCCAGCAGCGTACAGGGGGACAGCATCACAGATACGCAGTATTTT	CASSVQGDSITDTQYF
few	TRBD2	TRBV6-1	TRBJ2-2	TGTGCCATCAAGACTAGCGGATACACCGGGGAGCTGGTTTTT	CAIKTSGYTGELVF
.	.	TRBV5-6	TRBJ2-5	TGTGCCAGCAGCTTGTATGTAGGTCGGATCACGGAGACCCAGTACTTC	CASSLYVGRITETQYF
many	TRBD2	TRBV6-2/TRBV6-3	TRBJ2-3	TGTGCCAGCAGCGACCGGGGGGGGCCCGTTGAAGATACGCAGTATTTT	CASSDRGGPVEDTQYF
.	TRBD1	TRBV6-9	TRBJ2-2	TGTGCCAGCAGTTACCTAGGTTTGGGACAGGGGGCTTTCGGCGGGGAGCTGTTTTTT	CASSYLGLGQGAFGGELFF
.	.	TRBV7-2	TRBJ1-2	TGTGCCAGCAGCCCCAATATCGGGGGCGGCGGGTCGGGGTTCTATGGCTACACCTTC	CASSPNIGGGGSGFYGYTF
.	.	TRBV2	TRBJ1-5	TGTGCCAGCAGTGAAGGCGGGGGCGGCAATCAGCCCCAGCATTTT	CASSEGGGGNQPQHF
many	.	TRBV7-9	TRBJ1-2	TGTGCCAGCAGCTTAGCTTTGTCGTCTTTCTACACCTTC	CASSLALSSFYTF
.	.	TRBV27	TRBJ2-6	TGTGCCAGCACTCCTCGAGCAGGCTGGGCCAACGTCCTGACTTTC	CASTPRAGWANVLTF
many	TRBD1	TRBV20-1	TRBJ2-7	TGCAGTGCTAGAGATTTAGGGACAGGGAGCTCCTACGAGCAGTACTTC	CSARDLGTGSSYEQYF
many	TRBD2	TRBV11-2	TRBJ2-1	TGTGCCAGCAGCTTAGATCGGACTAGCGGGGGTTTGGAGCAGTTCTTC	CASSLDRTSGGLEQFF
few	.	TRBV28	TRBJ1-4	TGTGCCAGCAGTTTAGGCCAGCCAACTAATGAAAAACTGTTTTTT	CASSLGQPTNEKLFF